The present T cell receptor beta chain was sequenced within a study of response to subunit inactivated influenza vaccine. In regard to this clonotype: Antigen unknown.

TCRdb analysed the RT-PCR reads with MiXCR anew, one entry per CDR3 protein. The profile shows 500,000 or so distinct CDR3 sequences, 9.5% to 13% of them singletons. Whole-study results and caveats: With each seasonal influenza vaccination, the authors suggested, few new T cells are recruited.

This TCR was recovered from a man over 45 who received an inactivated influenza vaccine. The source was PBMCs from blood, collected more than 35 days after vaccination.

This CDR3 is CSATSGTSSYNEQFF. CDR3 nucleotides: TGCAGCGCGACTAGCGGGACTAGCTCCTACAATGAGCAGTTCTTC. V gene TRBV29-1 combines with J gene TRBJ2-1, with 11 bases identical to TRBD2. The CDR3 spans 15 residues. In germline, CDR1 is SQVTM, CDR2 ANQGSEA. The ends lost 7 bases at V and 0 bases at J; junction bases unmatched: 5.